This entry lists 20 T cell receptor beta chains sequenced from one sample in a study of blood T cell repertoires in COVID-19. Data came from immunoSEQ multiplex PCR; TCRdb stores just in-frame clones and leaves some out. The data contain about 180,000 clones, around 73% of them singletons. The source material was PBMCs or T cells enriched from blood (not recorded which). All receptors derive from a woman aged 45-59 years who had recovered from COVID-19.

This clone was seen just once. The chain is built from TRBV18 and TRBJ1-2, with D uncertain. Germline-derived CDR1 and CDR2 are KGHSH and LQKENI. V lost 3 bases and J 0 bases, leaving 11 bases between the germline ends. CDR3 length equals 15 residues. The CDR3 DNA sequence: TGTGCCAGCTCACCCTCCGCGGCAGCTAACTATGGCTACACCTTC. Amino acids: CASSPSAAANYGYTF.

The chain joins TRBV5-8 to TRBJ2-1; TRBD2 matches 12 bases. CDR1 and CDR2 from the germline V gene are SGHTS and YDEGEE. There are 15 residues in the CDR3. V lost 2 bases, J lost 12 bases, and 9 bases stayed unmatched. The CDR3 region has the DNA TGTGCCAGCAGCTTCCGACTAGCGGGAGCTCTAGGGCAGTTCTTC. Its protein is CASSFRLAGALGQFF.

This chain links TRBV7-9 with TRBJ2-3, with 9 bases that match TRBD2. After removal of 2 bases from V and 1 base from J, the junction contained 13 bases not matched to a gene. In germline, CDR1 is SEHNR, CDR2 FQNEAQ (reference sequence). There are 19 residues in the CDR3. This CDR3 is CASSLFSGSWSLGTDTQYF. DNA of the CDR3: TGTGCCAGCAGCTTATTTAGCGGGAGTTGGTCCCTCGGCACAGATACGCAGTATTTT.

The chain links TRBV9 to TRBJ2-7; D might be TRBD1 (5 bases). Germline V gives CDR1 SGDLS, CDR2 YYNGEE. V shed 0 bases and J shed 5 bases, with 12 bases lying between them. The CDR3 consists of 14 residues. The CDR3 sequence is CASSVAGADHEQYF. CDR3 nucleotide sequence: TGTGCCAGCAGCGTAGCTGGGGCCGACCACGAGCAGTACTTC.

In DNA, the CDR3 is TGCGCCAGCAGGGAACAGGGGGCAAATTCACCCCTCCACTTT. Residues: CASREQGANSPLHF. The genes are TRBV4-1 and TRBJ1-6, with 9 bases fitting TRBD1. In germline, CDR1 is MGHRA, CDR2 YSYEKL. The CDR3 contains 14 residues. Germline trimming cut 6 bases from V and 7 bases from J; bases unmatched to any gene: 4.

Of note for this clone: The sample carries other DNA sequences with the same CDR3. The chain employs TRBV5-1 and TRBJ1-2; TRBD1 matches at 11 bases. The CDR3 length is 15 residues. Germline assignment: CDR1 SGHRS and CDR2 YFSETQ. V shed 0 bases, J shed 8 bases, and the junction held 6 bases outside the gene matches. As DNA, the CDR3 is TGCGCCAGCAGCTTGGCTGGGACAGGGGGAGAAGGCTACACCTTC. It encodes CASSLAGTGGEGYTF.

The chain links TRBV3-1 (or the pseudogene TRBV3-2) to TRBJ1-2; 8 positions match TRBD1. Trimming removed 4 bases from V and 7 bases from J; junction bases left unmatched: 11. CDR1 and CDR2 (germline): LGHDT, YNNKEL (reference sequence). The CDR3 loop spans 15 amino acids. The CDR3 DNA reads TGTGCCAGCAGCCGCGGGACAGGAGCTGGGGGTGGCTACACCTTC. Residues: CASSRGTGAGGGYTF.

The chain couples TRBV20-1 to TRBJ2-7; 12 bases match TRBD2. The V and J ends lost 3 bases and 3 bases, in that order; junction bases with no gene match: 9. Germline V gives CDR1 DFQATT, CDR2 SNEGSKA (reference sequence). The CDR3 consists of 16 residues. The DNA of the CDR3 is TGCAGTGCTAGTCCCCCCCTAGCGGGAGGGGTCTACGAGCAGTACTTC. Residues: CSASPPLAGGVYEQYF.

The chain links TRBV7-2 to TRBJ1-3; D remains unclear. CDR3 size: 17 residues. CDR1 and CDR2 (germline): SGHTA, FQGNSA. The V end was cut by 1 base, the J end by 3 bases, with 16 bases between. CDR3: CASSLGGSGRVGNTIYF. The CDR3 coding sequence is TGTGCCAGCAGCTTAGGCGGGTCGGGGAGGGTTGGAAACACCATATATTTT.

As for this clone: The same CDR3 can be traced to other DNA sequences in this sample. The gene calls are TRBV12-3 or TRBV12-4 and TRBJ1-2, with D possibly matching TRBD1 (5 bases). CDR3 length equals 12 residues. Trimming cost V 3 bases and J 11 bases, with 13 bases left between them. The CDR3 sequence is CASSFGQGGYTF. For the CDR3, the DNA is TGTGCCAGCAGTTTTGGCCAGGGAGGTTACACCTTC.

The V call is TRBV5-8, the J call TRBJ1-3; 8 bases line up with TRBD1. From germline, CDR1 is SGHTS and CDR2 YDEGEE. The J segment lost 4 bases and the V segment lost 3 bases, leaving 6 bases of the junction unmatched. The CDR3 loop spans 15 amino acids. CDR3 bases: TGTGCCAGCAGCTCTAGACAGGGGCCGGGAAACACCATATATTTT. It specifies CASSSRQGPGNTIYF.

The CDR3 DNA follows: TGTGCCAGCAGCCGACAGGGGCTCTCCTACAATGAGCAGTTCTTC. Its protein is CASSRQGLSYNEQFF. J is TRBJ2-1 and V is TRBV28; TRBD1 matches 8 bases. V dropped 6 bases and J dropped 0; count of bases not matched to a gene: 4. CDR1 is MDHEN, CDR2 SYDVKM, per germline. The CDR3 extends over 15 amino acids.

The gene calls are TRBV11-2 and TRBJ2-7; 7 bases fit TRBD1. CDR3 length: 16 residues. V lost 1 base and J lost 6; bases outside the gene matches: 12. Looked up from germline, CDR1 is SGHAT and CDR2 is FQNNGV. DNA for the CDR3: TGTGCCAGCAGCTTAGGCCTAGGGGGCATTTTAGGCGAGCAGTACTTC. Its protein is CASSLGLGGILGEQYF.

The rearrangement joins TRBV3-1 (or the pseudogene TRBV3-2) to TRBJ2-3; D perhaps matches TRBD1 (6 bases). The V gene lost 0 bases and the J gene lost 2 bases, with 12 bases spanning the gap. Germline values: CDR1 LGHDT, CDR2 YNNKEL (reference sequence). This CDR3 region has 16 residues. In DNA form, the CDR3 reads TGTGCCAGCAGCCAAGATCTTAACAGGGCCACAGATACGCAGTATTTT. Its protein product is CASSQDLNRATDTQYF.

DNA for the CDR3: TGTGCCAGCAGCCCCGTTACGGATGAGCAGTTCTTC. This encodes CASSPVTDEQFF. The chain is built from TRBV7-9 and TRBJ2-1; D is unclear. The V gene lost 5 bases and the J gene lost 8 bases, with 10 bases spanning the gap. The CDR3 is 12 amino acids. Germline V CDR1 and CDR2: SEHNR, FQNEAQ (reference sequence).

The chain is built from TRBV15 and TRBJ1-6; D is uncertain. Germline CDR1 and CDR2: LNHNV and YYDKDF (reference sequence). V was clipped by 4 bases and J by 9 bases, with 7 bases between them. The CDR3 length is 12 residues. CDR3 sequence (DNA): TGTGCCACCAGCACCCAGCGTTCACCCCTCCACTTT. Translation: CATSTQRSPLHF.

The CDR3 DNA reads as TGTGCCAGCTCACCACCCGGGACAGTCACCTTGAGATCTAACTATGGCTACACCTTC. The encoded protein is CASSPPGTVTLRSNYGYTF. The gene calls are TRBV18 and TRBJ1-2, with TRBD1 matching over 7 bases. V lost 0 bases and J lost 0; bases outside the gene matches: 13. The CDR3 contains 19 residues. Germline V lookup: CDR1 KGHSH, CDR2 LQKENI. Drawing the rest from reference TRBV18 and TRBJ1-2, the complete variable domain is NAGVMQNPRHLVRRRGQEARLRCSPMKGHSHVYWYRQLPEEGLKFMVYLQKENIIDESGMPKERFSAEFPKEGPSILRIQQVVRGDSAAYFCASSPPGTVTLRSNYGYTFGSGTRLTVV.

The gene calls are TRBV28 and TRBJ1-2; D is perhaps TRBD1 (6 bases). V shed 10 bases and J shed 2 bases, with 14 bases lying between them. The CDR3 has 13 amino acids. Germline V CDR1 and CDR2: MDHEN, SYDVKM. In nucleotides, the CDR3 is TGTGCCATCTCCCCCACAGGGAACTATGGCTACACCTTC. The encoded protein is CAISPTGNYGYTF.

The chain has TRBV2 and TRBJ1-4; 7 bases map to TRBD1. CDR1 SNHLY and CDR2 FYNNEI come from the germline V gene. There are 15 residues in the CDR3. V shed 1 base and J 8 bases; nucleotides not matched to a gene: 7. The CDR3 DNA is TGTGCCAGCAGTGAAGAGGGGGCTCATTCCGAAAAACTGTTTTTT. Protein product: CASSEEGAHSEKLFF.

V and J are TRBV11-2 and TRBJ2-5, with D perhaps matching TRBD1 (5 bases). The CDR3 runs to 17 residues. CDR1 and CDR2 from the germline V gene are SGHAT and FQNNGV. Trimming removed 1 base from V and 5 bases from J, with 20 bases in between. CDR3 protein: CASSLVPQGPHTETQYF. CDR3 in DNA: TGTGCCAGCAGCTTAGTGCCGCAGGGCCCTCACACGGAGACCCAGTACTTC.